This T cell receptor (beta chain) was recorded in a study of technical replicates of blood from several donors. The CDR3 is made up of 13 amino acids. Trimming cost V 6 bases and J 5 bases; bases outside gene matches: 2. Germline CDR1 reads SEHNR; CDR2 reads FQNEAQ (reference sequence). Clones were read by immunoSEQ multiplex PCR, and TCRdb kept only the in-frame ones, dropping some. This sample has approximately 97,000 clones; about 96% occur once, and the top ten carry around 0.35%. Sequenced material: T cells isolated from PBMCs. This clonotype was sampled from a human donor in good health. The rearrangement joins TRBV7-9 to TRBJ1-4, with 8 bases that match TRBD1. The CDR3: CASSWDRNEKLFF. For the CDR3, the DNA is TGTGCCAGCAGTTGGGACAGGAATGAAAAACTGTTTTTT.